This T cell receptor beta chain was observed in a study of T cell changes during pregnancy in multiple sclerosis. V lost 3 bases, J lost 0 bases, and 12 bases lay in between. The germline V gene encodes CDR1 LNHDA and CDR2 SQIVND (reference sequence). The CDR3 has 15 amino acids. Profiling relied on immunoSEQ multiplex PCR, and the TCRdb table lists in-frame clones only, not all of them. The sample lists tens of thousands of clones, 92% occurring once. The clonotype originates from a female donor with multiple sclerosis, enrolled in a pregnancy study. The specimen comprised peripheral blood, sampled in the second trimester of pregnancy. The rearrangement links TRBV19 to TRBJ2-7; D gene unclear. CDR3 sequence: CASSIIGGDSYEQYF. The DNA of the CDR3 is TGTGCCAGTAGTATCATAGGCGGTGACTCCTACGAGCAGTACTTC.